This T cell receptor beta chain was observed in a study of regulatory T cells in long-lasting Graves disease. Study-level information: Less than 3 months of antithyroid drugs had been taken by newly diagnosed Graves' patients.

Time point in this sample: newly diagnosed GD, antithyroid drugs for less than 3 months. From RNA extracted from PBMCs, the TCR library was made. The CDR3 loop spans 17 amino acids. J gave up 0 bases and V 4 bases, and 4 bases lay outside the gene matches. The V gene's germline CDR1 is SGHAT and CDR2 FQNNGV. Arm-PCR of CDR3 regions and iRepertoire HTBI primers were used to build TCR beta libraries. TCRdb reanalysed the multiplex PCR reads using MiXCR and keeps one entry per CDR3 protein. Of 300,000 to 400,000 distinct CDR3 sequences in the sample, approximately 15% were seen once. These data were likewise used in another study, on T cells in Graves' hyperthyroidism and ophthalmopathy.

The sequence was collected from a man aged 35 to 55 with Graves disease. Sequenced material: peripheral blood mononuclear cells (PBMCs), taken at new diagnosis, from a patient treated with antithyroid drugs. The rearrangement joins TRBV11-2 to TRBJ2-1; TRBD2 aligns across 12 bases. Written as DNA, the CDR3 is TGTGCCAGCAGCTACGGGACTAGCGGGTTCTCCTACAATGAGCAGTTCTTC. It encodes CASSYGTSGFSYNEQFF.